These T cell receptor beta chains were read from a single sample in a study of CD8 T cells in ankylosing spondylitis. TCRdb reprocessed the 5' RACE reads via MiXCR and lists one record per CDR3 protein. The top ten hold 3.5% of the sample, which has around 300,000 distinct CDR3 sequences, less than 25% seen once. The sequenced sample consisted of blood, either unsorted or a sorted T cell fraction (not recorded which). These receptors originate from a female donor with ankylosing spondylitis or in good health (not recorded which). Each CDR3 is given with its conserved first and last residue. D genes are given only for firm matches. A clone size is listed for some rows: how often the clone was seen (once, few, many), or a class if it is expanded.

clone size	V gene	D gene	J gene	CDR3 DNA	CDR3 protein
few	TRBV7-9	TRBD1	TRBJ2-5	TGTGCCAGCAGTTGGACAGGGTTAGGAGAGACCCAGTACTTC	CASSWTGLGETQYF
.	TRBV7-7	.	TRBJ2-3	TGTGCTAGCAGCGCTCGGGACTTTCCCACAGATACGCAGTATTTT	CASSARDFPTDTQYF
.	TRBV6-2/TRBV6-3	TRBD1	TRBJ1-5	TGTGCCAGTTCCCCGCGCGGACAGGGTCCTTATCAGCCCCAGCATTTT	CASSPRGQGPYQPQHF
.	TRBV18	TRBD1	TRBJ2-7	TGTGCCAGCTCACCACTCAGGGGGCCTGTGACGGGCTACGAGCAGTACTTC	CASSPLRGPVTGYEQYF
few	TRBV4-3	.	TRBJ1-1	TGCGCCAGCAGCCAAGACAGGAGGATGGCCACTGAAGCTTTCTTT	CASSQDRRMATEAFF
few	TRBV20-1	TRBD1	TRBJ2-3	TGCAGTGCTCTTACAGGGGTAGGGGCCCGCACAGATACGCAGTATTTT	CSALTGVGARTDTQYF
many	TRBV20-1	TRBD2	TRBJ2-1	TGCAGTGCTGTGACTAGCCGCTATGAGCAGTTCTTC	CSAVTSRYEQFF
.	TRBV29-1	TRBD1	TRBJ2-1	TGCAGCGCTGACATAGGACAGGCCTACAATGAGCAGTTCTTC	CSADIGQAYNEQFF
few	TRBV12-3/TRBV12-4	TRBD1	TRBJ2-1	TGTGCCAGCAGTCCGGGACAGGGGACTACGCATGAGCAGTTCTTC	CASSPGQGTTHEQFF
.	TRBV20-1	.	TRBJ1-1	TGCAGTGCTAGAGAGAGCCCCCGCGAAGCTTTCTTT	CSARESPREAFF
few	TRBV6-1	TRBD2	TRBJ2-3	TGTGCCAGCAGGGTAGCGGGAGCCACAGATACGCAGTATTTT	CASRVAGATDTQYF
.	TRBV14	.	TRBJ1-6	TGTGCCAGCAGCCCAAATGTCTGGTCACCCCTCCACTTT	CASSPNVWSPLHF
few	TRBV2	TRBD1	TRBJ2-1	TGTGCCAGCGGGGCAGGGGGACGGGATGAGCAGTTCTTC	CASGAGGRDEQFF
.	TRBV7-2	.	TRBJ2-3	TGTGCCAGCAGCTTAGCGGTTAATTCAGATACGCAGTATTTT	CASSLAVNSDTQYF
many	TRBV7-6	TRBD2	TRBJ2-3	TGTGCCAGCAGCTTAATAAGGCTGGGAGGGACAGATACGCAGTATTTT	CASSLIRLGGTDTQYF
many	TRBV4-1	.	TRBJ1-2	TGCGCCAGCAAGTCTAACTTAGACCGAGAATATGGCTACACCTTC	CASKSNLDREYGYTF
few	TRBV20-1	.	TRBJ1-5	TGCAGTGCTAGAGACGCGGGACCGCGGCCCCAGCATTTT	CSARDAGPRPQHF
many	TRBV20-1	.	TRBJ1-1	TGCAGTGCCCGTGGCACTGAAGCTTTCTTT	CSARGTEAFF
few	TRBV12-3/TRBV12-4	.	TRBJ2-7	TGTGCCAGCAGTACCGGACAGCACCCGTACTTC	CASSTGQHPYF
.	TRBV5-1	TRBD1	TRBJ2-7	TGCGCCAGTGGACAGGGGTCAAGCCCCCACGAGCAGTACTTC	CASGQGSSPHEQYF
few	TRBV30	.	TRBJ1-1	TGTGCCTGGAGTCGGGCGGCGAGCGGGAACACTGAAGCTTTCTTT	CAWSRAASGNTEAFF
many	TRBV28	.	TRBJ1-1	TGTGCCAGCAGTTTGGGAACAGGATCGGTGGTGGACACTGAAGCTTTCTTT	CASSLGTGSVVDTEAFF
.	TRBV6-2/TRBV6-3	.	TRBJ2-7	TGTGCCAGCAGTTACGGTGGCAGGACCCGAAACGAGCAGTACTTC	CASSYGGRTRNEQYF
many	TRBV5-1	TRBD2	TRBJ2-1	TGCGCCAGCAGCTTGCAGGGACTAGCGGGAAACAGGGAGCAGTTCTTC	CASSLQGLAGNREQFF
.	TRBV5-1	TRBD2	TRBJ2-3	TGCGCCAGCAGCTTGGGACTAGCGGGAGGGATCACAGATACGCAGTATTTT	CASSLGLAGGITDTQYF
many	TRBV12-3/TRBV12-4	.	TRBJ1-1	TGTGCCAGCAGTTTACAGGTCCAAACTTTCTTT	CASSLQVQTFF
few	TRBV27	TRBD2	TRBJ2-5	TGTGCCAGCAGACGTCGGGGAGGGGAAGAGACCCAGTACTTC	CASRRRGGEETQYF
few	TRBV5-6	.	TRBJ2-3	TGTGCCAGCAGGTCTGGCCGGGCTTCTTCCACAGATACGCAGTATTTT	CASRSGRASSTDTQYF
many	TRBV12-3/TRBV12-4	.	TRBJ2-5	TGTGCCAGCAGTTTAGCGGCTAGGGTGGAGACCCAGTACTTC	CASSLAARVETQYF
.	TRBV6-2/TRBV6-3	.	TRBJ2-4	TGTGCCAGCAGTTACGAGGGAACAGCGATGAACTTC	CASSYEGTAMNF
many	TRBV20-1	.	TRBJ2-5	TGCAGTGCTAGTAATAGGGGGGGTCAAGAGACCCAGTACTTC	CSASNRGGQETQYF
few	TRBV10-3	.	TRBJ1-5	TGTGCCATCAGTGAGTCACCCGGAACCCCCAGCAATCAGCCCCAGCATTTT	CAISESPGTPSNQPQHF
.	TRBV4-3	.	TRBJ1-2	TGCGCCAGCAGCCAAGACAGGGGATATGGTGGCTACACCTTC	CASSQDRGYGGYTF
many	TRBV9	.	TRBJ2-5	TGTGCCAGCAGCGCTGGGACTTCTCAAGAGACCCAGTACTTC	CASSAGTSQETQYF
many	TRBV12-3/TRBV12-4	.	TRBJ1-5	TGTGCCATCAATCAGTGGGGTGGGGATCAGCCCCAGCATTTT	CAINQWGGDQPQHF
once	TRBV6-6	.	TRBJ1-2	TGTGCCAGCAGTTACGAGGGAACGTATGGCTACACCTTC	CASSYEGTYGYTF
.	TRBV11-1	.	TRBJ2-7	TGTGCCAGCAGCTTAGATCGGAGCCACGAGCAGTACTTC	CASSLDRSHEQYF
few	TRBV24-1	.	TRBJ2-1	TGTGCCACCAGGGGTGGAGGAAACAATGAGCAGTTCTTC	CATRGGGNNEQFF
.	TRBV5-1	TRBD1	TRBJ1-1	TGCGCCAGCAGCATGGGACAGCGCAACACTGAAGCTTTCTTT	CASSMGQRNTEAFF
once	TRBV11-2	.	TRBJ2-3	TGTGCCAGCAGCTTATGGCGGGGCCGCACAGATACGCAGTATTTT	CASSLWRGRTDTQYF
few	TRBV20-1	TRBD2	TRBJ2-5	TGCATCGCCCTACCTGAGGGACTAGCTTTAGAGACCCAGTACTTC	CIALPEGLALETQYF
many	TRBV6-1	TRBD2	TRBJ2-7	TGTGCCAGCACCCAGCGGGAGGGCGGGTACGAGCAGTACTTC	CASTQREGGYEQYF
.	TRBV3-1	TRBD1	TRBJ1-1	TGTGCCAGCAGCCCGTCTCGAGGGGGCTCGGGAGCTTTCTTT	CASSPSRGGSGAFF
many	TRBV12-3/TRBV12-4	.	TRBJ2-2	TGTGCCAGCAGTTTAGCTGGGGCGAACACCGGGGAGCTGTTTTTT	CASSLAGANTGELFF
.	TRBV5-1	.	TRBJ1-1	TGCGCCAGCAGCTTGGCGTTGGGGCCGAACACTGAAGCTTTCTTT	CASSLALGPNTEAFF
.	TRBV28	.	TRBJ2-7	TGTGCCAGCATTAACGGATACGAGCAGTACTTC	CASINGYEQYF
many	TRBV20-1	.	TRBJ2-5	TGCAGTGTCGACTACCAAGAGACCCAGTACTTC	CSVDYQETQYF
few	TRBV7-2	.	TRBJ2-1	TGTGCCAGCAGCGCACCACGGCAACCCCGGGCCAGGAATGAGCAGTTCTTC	CASSAPRQPRARNEQFF
.	TRBV30	.	TRBJ1-4	TGTGCCTGGAGTGTACTAGGGAGAGGAGAAAAACTGTTTTTT	CAWSVLGRGEKLFF
few	TRBV10-3	.	TRBJ2-3	TGTGCCATCAGTACATTTCAGGGAGTGGATACGCAGTATTTT	CAISTFQGVDTQYF